Listed below are T cell receptor beta chains from one sample, sequenced in a study of breast tumors, draining lymph nodes, adjacent tissues. TCRdb reprocessed the multiplex PCR reads via MiXCR and lists one record per CDR3 protein. The sample includes about 150,000 distinct CDR3 sequences, approximately 20% of them seen just once. Sequencing was carried out using axillary lymph node tissue. Every receptor here comes from a female donor with breast cancer. Some clones in this sample may be carry-over from other donors' samples. CDR3s include the opening cysteine and the closing phenylalanine or tryptophan. Clone size, where shown, is once, few, many, or a class for clones that have expanded.

CASSLTGSSYNEQFF many TRBJ2-1 TRBV7-6
CASSSGQRGEKLFF few TRBJ1-4 TRBV28
CSARDVAGGVSYEQFF many TRBJ2-1 TRBV20-1
CAIRDFNGGEQFF many TRBJ2-1 TRBV10-3
CASSLVLGSQETQYF many TRBJ2-5 TRBV11-2
CASSSQGAGDSPLHF - TRBJ1-6 TRBV7-2
CASSHADGGDTQYF many TRBJ2-3 TRBV4-3
CATSGSSGSRSGANVLTF many TRBJ2-6 TRBV24-1
CASSVRDRGDYGYTF few TRBJ1-2 TRBV6-1
CASSPTGVSYEQYF many TRBJ2-7 TRBV7-2
CASSQGDRAREKLFF - TRBJ1-4 TRBV3-1
CASSIRQTNTGELFF many TRBJ2-2 TRBV19
CAISEYRTGAGEQFF many TRBJ2-1 TRBV10-3
CASSRHAAGSNTGELFF - TRBJ2-2 TRBV6-4
CASSLGGLYGYAF - TRBJ1-2 TRBV5-1
CASSLVRDTQYF many TRBJ2-3 TRBV7-9
CAISAVDSNQPQHF many TRBJ1-5 TRBV10-3
CASSQEASGFTDTQYF many TRBJ2-3 TRBV4-3
CASRQGMNTEAFF - TRBJ1-1 TRBV28
CASSLPGGDTGELFF many TRBJ2-2 TRBV5-1
CSVPSGTGGVTDTQYF many TRBJ2-3 TRBV29-1
CASSILLPGLDYNEQFF many TRBJ2-1 TRBV19
CASSGDSQSSGANVLAF - TRBJ2-6 TRBV25-1
CASSTNPGNTIYF many TRBJ1-3 TRBV5-5
CASSRQSTTDTQYF few TRBJ2-3 TRBV9
CASSQGTSGKPYEQYF many TRBJ2-7 TRBV12-3/TRBV12-4
CASSVGGGAKNIQYF few TRBJ2-4 TRBV9
CASSLGSGPPTQYF many TRBJ2-5 TRBV7-2
CAIRGQGTAWNEQFF many TRBJ2-1 TRBV10-3
CASRQGAGYTF once TRBJ1-2 TRBV19
CASSASGETQYF many TRBJ2-5 TRBV7-2
CASSVSQNQPQHF many TRBJ1-5 TRBV6-5
CSARVTPGVGNEQFF - TRBJ2-1 TRBV20-1
CASRRLGVDTEAFF - TRBJ1-1 TRBV4-1
CASRDGDYEQYF - TRBJ2-7 TRBV11-3
CASGLYRTNGYQATQYF - TRBJ2-5 TRBV7-2
CASSEEAGAVEQFF many TRBJ2-1 TRBV6-4
CASSELSGTDTQYF many TRBJ2-3 TRBV2
CASSVRGSTGELFF many TRBJ2-2 TRBV12-3/TRBV12-4
CASSLERAYEQYF many TRBJ2-7 TRBV7-2
CASSSTSERAGEQFF once TRBJ2-1 TRBV19
CASSLGQIVATDTQYF many TRBJ2-3 TRBV11-3